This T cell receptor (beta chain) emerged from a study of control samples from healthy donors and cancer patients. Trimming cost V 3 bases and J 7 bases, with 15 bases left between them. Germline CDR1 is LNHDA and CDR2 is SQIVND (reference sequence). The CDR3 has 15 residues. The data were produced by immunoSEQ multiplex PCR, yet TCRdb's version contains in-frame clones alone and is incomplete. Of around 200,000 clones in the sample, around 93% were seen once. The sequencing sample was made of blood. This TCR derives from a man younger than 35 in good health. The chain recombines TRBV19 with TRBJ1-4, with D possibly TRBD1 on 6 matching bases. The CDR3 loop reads CASSMQGIEGEKLFF. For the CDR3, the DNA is TGTGCCAGTAGTATGCAGGGGATAGAGGGTGAAAAACTGTTTTTT.